The 23 T cell receptor beta chains below were found in one sample sequenced in a study of shared clonotypes between healthy human individuals. Generated by immunoSEQ multiplex PCR, the TCRdb table keeps only in-frame clones and is missing some. In the table there are 1,500,000 or so clones, around 97% of which are singletons. Sequencing input: naive CD4+ T cells sorted from blood. As for subset: CD45RA+ positively selected. The receptors shown here come from a man aged 25 to 40 in good health.

The chain joins TRBV28 to TRBJ1-5; TRBD1 agrees at 8 bases. Trimming removed 6 bases from V and 6 bases from J; junction bases left unmatched: 7. CDR1 is MDHEN, CDR2 SYDVKM, per germline. The CDR3 sequence is 14 residues long. In DNA form, the CDR3 reads TGTGCCAGCAGCGGACAGGGTTTGGTTCAGCCCCAGCATTTT. Its translation is CASSGQGLVQPQHF.

The V and J genes are TRBV5-5 and TRBJ2-1, with D uncertain. The V gene's germline CDR1 is SGHKS and CDR2 YYEKEE (reference sequence). The V end was cut by 0 bases, the J end by 3 bases, with 7 bases between. This CDR3 comprises 14 residues. The CDR3 loop reads CASSLEQSYNEQFF. The CDR3 DNA sequence: TGTGCCAGCAGCTTGGAGCAGAGCTACAATGAGCAGTTCTTC.

This chain joins TRBV2 and TRBJ1-5, with unresolved D. The ends were cut back, 8 bases at V and 3 bases at J, with 11 bases in the middle. The CDR3 length is 13 residues. Germline V lookup: CDR1 SNHLY, CDR2 FYNNEI. CDR3 region: CASLRRLNQPQHF. CDR3 nucleotides: TGTGCCAGCCTCCGGCGCCTCAATCAGCCCCAGCATTTT.

The chain carries TRBV29-1 and TRBJ1-2, with D possibly matching TRBD1 (5 bases). The germline V gene encodes CDR1 SQVTM and CDR2 ANQGSEA. V lost 6 bases, J lost 8 bases, and 16 bases lay in between. CDR3 length equals 12 residues. Here the CDR3 reads CSVQRGGGGYTF. The CDR3 DNA reads as TGCAGCGTCCAAAGGGGAGGAGGCGGCTACACCTTC.

CDR3 sequence reads: CATSRSLVADTQYF. Here the CDR3 DNA reads TGTGCCACCAGCAGATCCTTAGTGGCAGATACGCAGTATTTT. The rearrangement uses TRBV15 and TRBJ2-3; D remains unclear. The CDR3 has 14 residues. The germline V gene encodes CDR1 LNHNV and CDR2 YYDKDF (reference sequence). The V gene lost 2 bases and the J gene lost 4 bases, with 10 bases spanning the gap.

This clone is a singleton in its sample. The genes are TRBV5-1 and TRBJ2-2; 7 bases align to TRBD1. CDR3 length: 17 residues. CDR1 and CDR2 from the germline V gene are SGHRS and YFSETQ. V was pared by 3 bases and J by 4 bases, with 12 bases of the junction left unmatched. Written as DNA, the CDR3 is TGCGCCAGCAGCTATTTGGACAGGTCCATGGTCACCGGGGAGCTGTTTTTT. Protein: CASSYLDRSMVTGELFF.

V usage is TRBV6-5 and J usage is TRBJ1-2; D uncertain. This CDR3 is 13 amino acids long. Germline loops: CDR1 MNHEY, CDR2 SVGAGI. The ends were cut back, 6 bases at V and 3 bases at J, with 11 bases in the middle. The CDR3 protein is CASSPVGYYGYTF. The CDR3 nucleotides are TGTGCCAGCAGCCCCGTGGGGTACTATGGCTACACCTTC.

The chain couples TRBV19 to TRBJ1-1; 7 nucleotides match TRBD1. The CDR3 is 16 amino acids. With V trimmed by 3 bases and J by 0 bases, 7 bases remained unmatched. The germline V gene has CDR1 LNHDA and CDR2 SQIVND (reference sequence). CDR3 in amino acids: CASSMVRDSLNTEAFF. CDR3 in DNA: TGTGCCAGTAGTATGGTTCGGGACAGCCTGAACACTGAAGCTTTCTTT.

The J gene is TRBJ2-7, the V gene TRBV29-1, with D hard to call. This CDR3 comprises 14 residues. Germline V gene lookup returns CDR1 SQVTM and CDR2 ANQGSEA. V lost 6 bases to trimming and J lost 3 bases, with 18 bases between them. The CDR3 coding sequence is TGCAGCGTCTGTCGTTTGGGTGAAAACTACGAGCAGTACTTC. It is translated as CSVCRLGENYEQYF.

As DNA, the CDR3 is TGTGCCATCAGTAATTTCAGGGGGGACTACGAGCAGTACTTC. This sequence encodes CAISNFRGDYEQYF. The chain links TRBV10-3 to TRBJ2-7, with a weak D call TRBD1 (7 bases). Germline V gives CDR1 ENHRY, CDR2 SYGVKD. The CDR3 loop spans 14 amino acids. V lost 5 bases and J 3 bases, leaving 14 bases between the germline ends.

Here the CDR3 reads CASSFRTSHTGELFF. CDR3 bases: TGTGCCAGCAGTTTTCGGACTAGTCACACCGGGGAGCTGTTTTTT. The chain joins TRBV7-8 to TRBJ2-2; the match to TRBD2 covers 7 bases. There are 15 residues in the CDR3. V dropped 6 bases and J dropped 3; count of bases not matched to a gene: 7. Germline CDR1 SGHVS, CDR2 FQNEAQ.

V usage is TRBV28 and J usage is TRBJ2-2, with D possibly being TRBD2 (6 bases). CDR3 length: 16 residues. CDR1 MDHEN and CDR2 SYDVKM come from the germline V gene. V was pared by 6 bases and J by 2 bases, with 16 bases between. The CDR3 sequence is CASREMNSGNTGELFF. The CDR3 DNA follows: TGTGCCAGCAGAGAAATGAATAGCGGAAACACCGGGGAGCTGTTTTTT.

This sequence joins TRBV5-4 and TRBJ2-2; 7 bases are a match to TRBD2. The CDR3 is 16 amino acids. Per the germline V gene, CDR1 is SGHNT and CDR2 is YYREEE (reference sequence). V trimming: 4 bases; J trimming: 7 bases; junction bases outside the gene matches: 13. The CDR3, as DNA: TGTGCCAGCAGCCCACTTGGGCGGGAGTTTGGCGGGGAGCTGTTTTTT. Its translation is CASSPLGREFGGELFF.

This chain uses TRBV15 with TRBJ1-2; D unclear. The CDR3 runs 15 residues. CDR1 and CDR2 (germline): LNHNV, YYDKDF (reference sequence). The V end lost 0 bases, the J end lost 5 bases, and 13 bases lay between the germline ends. The CDR3 spells CATSRDRVILYGYTF. The CDR3 nucleotides read TGTGCCACCAGCAGAGATAGGGTTATTCTATATGGCTACACCTTC.

The chain uses TRBV28 and TRBJ2-7; D unresolved. CDR1 is MDHEN and CDR2 is SYDVKM in the germline V gene. The CDR3 is 13 residues long. V gave up 3 bases and J gave up 2 bases, with 8 bases separating them. The CDR3 spells CASSFDTAYEQYF. Here the CDR3 DNA reads TGTGCCAGCAGTTTTGACACTGCCTACGAGCAGTACTTC.

V and J are TRBV28 and TRBJ1-5; no clear D. The germline CDR1 and CDR2 sequences are MDHEN and SYDVKM. Between the trimmed V and J ends, which lost 7 bases and 3 bases, there was a span of 10 bases. The CDR3 length is 13 residues. The CDR3 sequence is CASTGRFNQPQHF. The DNA of the CDR3 is TGTGCCAGCACGGGCAGGTTCAATCAGCCCCAGCATTTT.

This chain joins TRBV10-1 and TRBJ2-3, with 9 bases fitting TRBD2. The germline V gene encodes CDR1 WNHNN and CDR2 SYGVQD (reference sequence). V was clipped by 0 bases and J by 5 bases; unmatched bases: 9. This CDR3 has 17 residues. As DNA, the CDR3 is TGCGCCAGCAGTGAGTCCGCGACTAGCGGTAACTTAGATACGCAGTATTTT. It specifies CASSESATSGNLDTQYF.

The rearrangement uses TRBV5-6 and TRBJ1-5; D not resolved. Germline CDR1 and CDR2: SGHDT and YYEEEE. V was cut by 0 bases and J by 0 bases, with 13 bases left in between. The CDR3 runs 17 residues. As DNA, the CDR3 is TGTGCCAGCAGCTTGGGGACCGGGTGGAATAGCAATCAGCCCCAGCATTTT. Protein sequence: CASSLGTGWNSNQPQHF.

V gene TRBV5-1 combines with J gene TRBJ1-1, with D maybe TRBD1 (5 bases). Trimming pared 4 bases from V and 4 bases from J, leaving 11 bases between. The CDR3 runs to 13 residues. Germline CDR1 and CDR2: SGHRS and YFSETQ. The chain's CDR3 is CASSRVGVTEAFF. In DNA form, the CDR3 reads TGCGCCAGCAGCAGGGTGGGGGTCACTGAAGCTTTCTTT.

Comment on this clone: Other DNA sequences from this sample encode an identical CDR3 as well. The J gene is TRBJ1-2, the V gene TRBV28; TRBD1 might be the D (6 bases). Germline V gene sequence: CDR1 MDHEN, CDR2 SYDVKM. This CDR3 comprises 13 residues. Trimming took 0 bases from V and 8 from J, leaving 10 bases between them. The CDR3 region is CASSLWPGGGYTF. DNA for the CDR3: TGTGCCAGCAGTTTATGGCCTGGGGGCGGCTACACCTTC.

CDR3 protein: CASSSTGERDTQYF. The CDR3 DNA reads TGCGCCAGCAGCTCCACCGGGGAACGAGATACGCAGTATTTT. The chain employs TRBV5-1 and TRBJ2-3; D is perhaps TRBD2 (5 bases). The CDR3 loop spans 14 amino acids. V lost 3 bases and J lost 5, with 13 bases in between. Germline V gene data show CDR1 as SGHRS and CDR2 as YFSETQ.

The CDR3 spells CASSVRGDRGRDEQYF. The CDR3 DNA reads TGTGCCAGCAGCGTAAGAGGGGACCGGGGGAGGGACGAGCAGTACTTC. The V call is TRBV9, the J call TRBJ2-7, with 7 bases aligning to TRBD2. This CDR3 has 16 residues. V shed 1 base and J 5 bases; nucleotides not matched to a gene: 12. The germline V gene encodes CDR1 SGDLS and CDR2 YYNGEE.

The genes are TRBV6-1 and TRBJ1-1; no reliable D call. The V gene's germline CDR1 is MNHNS and CDR2 SASEGT. The CDR3 has 13 amino acids. With 3 bases removed from V and 2 bases from J, the gap between germline ends came to 7 bases. This CDR3 is CASSDQINTEAFF. The CDR3 coding sequence is TGTGCCAGCAGTGACCAAATCAACACTGAAGCTTTCTTT.